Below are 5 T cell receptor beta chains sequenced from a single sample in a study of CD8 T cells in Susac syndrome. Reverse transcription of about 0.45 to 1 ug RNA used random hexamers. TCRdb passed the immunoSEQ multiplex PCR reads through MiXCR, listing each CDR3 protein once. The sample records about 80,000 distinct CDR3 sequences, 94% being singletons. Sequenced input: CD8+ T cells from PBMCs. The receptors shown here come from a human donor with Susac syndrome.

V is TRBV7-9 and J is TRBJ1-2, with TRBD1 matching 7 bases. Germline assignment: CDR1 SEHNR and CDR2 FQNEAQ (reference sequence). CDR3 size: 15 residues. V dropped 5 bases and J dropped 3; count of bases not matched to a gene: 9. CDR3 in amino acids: CASSPRDSRDYGYTF. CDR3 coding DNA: TGTGCCAGCAGCCCACGGGACAGCCGGGACTATGGCTACACCTTC.

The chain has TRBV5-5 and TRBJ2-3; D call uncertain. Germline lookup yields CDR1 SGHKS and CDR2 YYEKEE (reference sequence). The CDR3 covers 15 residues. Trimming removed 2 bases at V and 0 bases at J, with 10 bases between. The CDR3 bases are TGTGCCAGCAGCTTTTCGACGGCGAGCACAGATACGCAGTATTTT. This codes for CASSFSTASTDTQYF.

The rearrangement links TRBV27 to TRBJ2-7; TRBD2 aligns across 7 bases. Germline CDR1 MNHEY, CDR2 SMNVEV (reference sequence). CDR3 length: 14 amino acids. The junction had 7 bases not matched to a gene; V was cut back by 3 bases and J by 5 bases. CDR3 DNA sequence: TGTGCCAGCAGTTTGAGGAGCGGGGCGAACGAGCAGTACTTC. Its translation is CASSLRSGANEQYF.

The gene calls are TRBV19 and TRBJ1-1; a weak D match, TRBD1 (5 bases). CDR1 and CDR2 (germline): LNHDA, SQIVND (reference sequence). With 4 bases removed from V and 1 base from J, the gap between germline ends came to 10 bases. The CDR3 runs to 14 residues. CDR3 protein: CASSRDGPNTEAFF. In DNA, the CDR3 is TGTGCCAGTAGTAGGGACGGACCGAACACTGAAGCTTTCTTT.

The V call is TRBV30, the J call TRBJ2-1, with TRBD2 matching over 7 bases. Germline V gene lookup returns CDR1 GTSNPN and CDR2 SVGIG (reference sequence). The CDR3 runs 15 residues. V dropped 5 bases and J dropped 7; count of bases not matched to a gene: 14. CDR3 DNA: TGTGCCTGGGCCGTTGGGACTAATAATAATAATGAGCAGTTCTTC. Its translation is CAWAVGTNNNNEQFF. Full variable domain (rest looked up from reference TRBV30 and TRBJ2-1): SQTIHQWPATLVQPVGSPLSLECTVEGTSNPNLYWYRQAAGRGLQLLFYSVGIGQISSEVPQNLSASRPQDRQFILSSKKLLLSDSGFYLCAWAVGTNNNNEQFFGPGTRLTVL.